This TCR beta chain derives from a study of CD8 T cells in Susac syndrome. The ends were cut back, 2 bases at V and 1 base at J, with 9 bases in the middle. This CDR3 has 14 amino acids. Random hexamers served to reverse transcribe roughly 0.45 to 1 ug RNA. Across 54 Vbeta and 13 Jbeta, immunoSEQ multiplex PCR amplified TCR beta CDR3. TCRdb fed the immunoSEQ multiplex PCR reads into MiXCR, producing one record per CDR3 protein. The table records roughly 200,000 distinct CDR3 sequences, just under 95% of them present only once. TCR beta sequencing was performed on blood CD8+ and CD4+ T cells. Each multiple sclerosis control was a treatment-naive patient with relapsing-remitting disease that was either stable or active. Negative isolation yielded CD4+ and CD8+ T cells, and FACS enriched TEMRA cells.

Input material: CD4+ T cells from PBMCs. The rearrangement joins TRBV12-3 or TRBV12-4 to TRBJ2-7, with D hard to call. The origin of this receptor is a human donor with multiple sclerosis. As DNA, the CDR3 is TGTGCCAGCAGTTTAACGGGCAGATCCTACGAGCAGTACGTC. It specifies CASSLTGRSYEQYV.